This entry lists 17 T cell receptor beta chains sequenced from one sample in a study of cytomegalovirus exposure and HLA in healthy donors. The PCR contained 60 Vbeta and 13 Jbeta primers. TCRdb's table, derived via immunoSEQ multiplex PCR, lists solely in-frame clones and lacks some. The table includes about 160,000 clones, approximately 80% detected once. Specimen: PBMCs. The receptor source for this set is a man aged 45-65 years in good health and CMV-seropositive.

The CDR3 is CASSFQGTQPQHF. The CDR3 DNA is TGTGCCAGCAGCTTCCAGGGGACTCAGCCCCAGCATTTT. V gene TRBV7-2 combines with J gene TRBJ1-5; D might be TRBD1 (6 bases). The V end was cut by 3 bases, the J end by 6 bases, with 9 bases between. The CDR3 totals 13 residues. The germline gives CDR1 SGHTA, CDR2 FQGNSA.

The chain is built from TRBV7-2 and TRBJ1-2, with a weak D call TRBD1 (5 bases). V shed 1 base and J shed 4 bases, with 13 bases lying between them. The CDR3 is 15 residues long. Germline CDR1 and CDR2: SGHTA and FQGNSA. The CDR3 spells CASSLEVRAIYGYTF. The CDR3 bases are TGTGCCAGCAGCTTAGAAGTCAGGGCTATCTATGGCTACACCTTC.

The chain employs TRBV18 and TRBJ1-1, with D unclear. Trimming pared 3 bases from V and 2 bases from J, leaving 13 bases between. The CDR3 is 15 residues long. From germline, CDR1 is KGHSH and CDR2 LQKENI. The CDR3 reads CASSPFLTPNTEAFF. The CDR3 nucleotides are TGTGCCAGCTCACCTTTTTTGACTCCTAACACTGAAGCTTTCTTT.

The chain has TRBV11-2 and TRBJ2-7, with TRBD1 matching 9 bases. This CDR3 has 14 residues. From germline, CDR1 is SGHAT and CDR2 FQNNGV. The V gene end was trimmed by 5 bases and the J gene end by 7 bases; junction bases not matched to a gene: 9. The CDR3 nucleotides are TGTGCCAGCAGCCGGGGGACAGGGCCTAGAGAGCAGTACTTC. It is translated as CASSRGTGPREQYF.

CDR3 region: CASSRQGANTEAFF. CDR3 DNA: TGTGCCAGCAGCCGACAGGGGGCGAACACTGAAGCTTTCTTT. The chain links TRBV7-6 to TRBJ1-1; 10 bases agree with TRBD1. In germline, CDR1 is SGHVS, CDR2 FNYEAQ. J gave up 1 base and V 5 bases, and 1 base lay outside the gene matches. The CDR3 totals 14 residues.

The chain combines TRBV28 with TRBJ1-1; no reliable D call. The germline CDR1 and CDR2 sequences are MDHEN and SYDVKM. There are 14 residues in the CDR3. V was clipped by 6 bases and J by 2 bases, with 13 bases between them. The CDR3 reads CASRGELANTEAFF. In nucleotides, the CDR3 is TGTGCCAGCAGAGGAGAGCTAGCAAACACTGAAGCTTTCTTT.

CDR3 protein: CASSLAYRSKGVSYEQYF. The CDR3 DNA reads as TGTGCCAGCAGCTTAGCGTACAGGAGTAAAGGAGTCTCCTACGAGCAGTACTTC. The chain employs TRBV7-9 and TRBJ2-7, with TRBD1 as a possible D gene (5 bases). Germline V lookup: CDR1 SEHNR, CDR2 FQNEAQ (reference sequence). The CDR3 runs 18 residues. V lost 0 bases and J 0 bases, leaving 18 bases between the germline ends.

This clone was counted between two and nine times. The V call is TRBV5-1, the J call TRBJ2-3; D might be TRBD2 (5 bases). Germline CDR1 and CDR2: SGHRS and YFSETQ. Deletions cut 4 bases from V and 0 bases from J, with 9 bases between. This CDR3 has 14 residues. CDR3 region: CASSRGLSTDTQYF. The CDR3 DNA follows: TGCGCCAGCAGCAGAGGACTTAGCACAGATACGCAGTATTTT. The full variable domain, rest sourced from reference TRBV5-1 and TRBJ2-3, is KAGVTQTPRYLIKTRGQQVTLSCSPISGHRSVSWYQQTPGQGLQFLFEYFSETQRNKGNFPGRFSGRQFSNSRSEMNVSTLELGDSALYLCASSRGLSTDTQYFGPGTRLTVL.

The gene calls are TRBV14 and TRBJ2-3, with TRBD2 identical over 13 bases. The CDR3 contains 18 residues. CDR1 and CDR2 (germline): SGHDN, FVKESK. V trimming: 6 bases; J trimming: 0 bases; junction bases outside the gene matches: 9. The CDR3 DNA sequence: TGTGCCAGCAGAGGACTAGCGGGGGACTGGTCTAGCACAGATACGCAGTATTTT. It is translated as CASRGLAGDWSSTDTQYF.

This clone was counted a single time. The chain has TRBV4-2 and TRBJ2-7; TRBD1 matches 8 bases. The CDR3 is 14 amino acids. Trimming at V came to 1 base and at J to 3 bases, leaving 2 bases not matched to a gene. Germline CDR1 and CDR2: LGHNA and YNFKEQ. CDR3 nucleotides: TGTGCCAGCAGCCAAGGGGGGACAGGCTACGAGCAGTACTTC. Encoded protein: CASSQGGTGYEQYF.

The DNA for the CDR3 is TGTGCCAGCAGCTCAAGGGGCGGGGGGCAAGAGACCCAGTACTTC. It encodes CASSSRGGGQETQYF. The rearrangement joins TRBV9 to TRBJ2-5, with 8 bases that match TRBD2. The ends lost 4 bases at V and 2 bases at J; junction bases unmatched: 7. CDR1 and CDR2 from the germline V gene are SGDLS and YYNGEE. This CDR3 has 15 amino acids.

About this clone: Other DNA sequences in this specimen translate into the identical CDR3. The chain has TRBV27 and TRBJ1-1; 8 nucleotides line up with TRBD1. This CDR3 is 14 amino acids long. Per germline, CDR1 MNHEY and CDR2 SMNVEV (reference sequence). J lost 4 bases, V lost 2 bases, and 3 bases had no gene match. CDR3 in amino acids: CASSLQGASTEAFF. In DNA form, the CDR3 reads TGTGCCAGCAGTTTACAGGGGGCGTCCACTGAAGCTTTCTTT.

The J gene is TRBJ1-2, the V gene TRBV29-1, with TRBD1 matching 7 bases. Per germline, CDR1 SQVTM and CDR2 ANQGSEA. The CDR3 covers 13 residues. V gave up 3 bases and J gave up 5 bases; unmatched junction bases: 6. Written as DNA, the CDR3 is TGCAGCGTTGATTGGACAGGATATTATGGCTACACCTTC. It translates to CSVDWTGYYGYTF.

Here the CDR3 DNA reads TGCGCCAGCAGCCCTCGGGCTAGCGGGACAACAGATACGCAGTATTTT. Translated: CASSPRASGTTDTQYF. The chain couples TRBV4-1 to TRBJ2-3; 9 bases fit TRBD2. CDR3 length: 16 amino acids. Germline V gene data show CDR1 as MGHRA and CDR2 as YSYEKL. V shed 4 bases, J shed 3 bases, and the junction held 8 bases outside the gene matches.

The chain employs TRBV5-8 and TRBJ1-5; a weak D match, TRBD1 (6 bases). From germline, CDR1 is SGHTS and CDR2 YDEGEE. Deletions cut 0 bases from V and 4 bases from J, with 8 bases between. This CDR3 region has 14 residues. CDR3 nucleotide sequence: TGTGCCAGCAGCTTGGATGGGACAAATCAGCCCCAGCATTTT. Residues: CASSLDGTNQPQHF. Full variable domain (missing parts from reference TRBV5-8 and TRBJ1-5): EAGVTQSPTHLIKTRGQQATLRCSPISGHTSVYWYQQALGLGLQFLLWYDEGEERNRGNFPPRFSGRQFPNYSSELNVNALELEDSALYLCASSLDGTNQPQHFGDGTRLSIL.

The V call is TRBV5-8, the J call TRBJ2-7; D might be TRBD2 (5 bases). CDR3 length: 13 amino acids. V shed 0 bases and J shed 9 bases, with 13 bases lying between them. Germline values: CDR1 SGHTS, CDR2 YDEGEE. The CDR3 DNA sequence: TGTGCCAGCAGCTTGGGTCTCGGGAACTCGCAGTACTTC. Amino acids: CASSLGLGNSQYF. Using reference TRBV5-8 and TRBJ2-7 for the parts outside the CDR3, the full variable domain is EAGVTQSPTHLIKTRGQQATLRCSPISGHTSVYWYQQALGLGLQFLLWYDEGEERNRGNFPPRFSGRQFPNYSSELNVNALELEDSALYLCASSLGLGNSQYFGPGTRLTVT.

The chain joins TRBV18 to TRBJ1-1, with TRBD1 matching over 7 bases. The V gene end was trimmed by 6 bases and the J gene end by 1 base; junction bases not matched to a gene: 8. Germline CDR1 reads KGHSH; CDR2 reads LQKENI. This CDR3 is built from 15 residues. In nucleotides, the CDR3 is TGTGCCAGCTCCCCTCAGACAGGGTCGAACACTGAAGCTTTCTTT. Translating gives CASSPQTGSNTEAFF.